This T cell receptor beta chain originates from a study of blood T cell repertoires in COVID-19. Study as a whole: Spain, Italy and the United States supplied samples that represented acute and convalescent COVID-19. T cells, B-cell-depleted T cells, or PBMCs supplied cDNA or gDNA.

Germline V gives CDR1 SGHNT, CDR2 YYREEE (reference sequence). The CDR3 consists of 16 residues. The ends lost 4 bases at V and 4 bases at J; junction bases unmatched: 2. Recruited during active infection, patients (from Seattle) were subsequently followed longitudinally. Generated by immunoSEQ multiplex PCR, the TCRdb table keeps only in-frame clones and is missing some. The sample holds roughly 200,000 clones; roughly four fifths are singletons and the top ten take over 7%. The receptor's source is an elderly woman with COVID-19, enrolled during active disease. The material sequenced was peripheral blood. The J gene is TRBJ2-1, the V gene TRBV5-4; 16 positions agree with TRBD2. The CDR3 here is CASSAGLAGGYNEQFF. The CDR3 DNA is TGTGCCAGCAGCGCGGGACTAGCGGGGGGGTACAATGAGCAGTTCTTC.